This TCR beta chain was sequenced for a study of neurological immune-mediated disorders. Overall study context: The disease course was relapsing-remitting in roughly 31 and secondary progressive in about 9% of the roughly 34 multiple sclerosis patients.

It was by 5'RACE with 10-nucleotide random UMIs that the cDNA was made. TCRdb passed the 5' RACE reads through MiXCR, listing each CDR3 protein once. The table shows tens of thousands of distinct CDR3 sequences, with 3.4% occurring only once. Whole-study results and caveats: Multiple sclerosis was found to have the least TCR clonal expansion, below healthy controls, and HTLV-1-associated myelopathy the most. According to phylogenetic grouping, one related-CDR3 cluster, a possible signature, contained the repertoires of 18 of 34 multiple sclerosis patients.

This clonotype showed up many times. No antigen is known for it. Germline CDR1 is LGHDT and CDR2 is YNNKEL (reference sequence). V was pared by 4 bases and J by 3 bases, with 10 bases between. The CDR3 length is 13 residues. Material for sequencing was PBMCs. V and J are TRBV3-1 and TRBJ2-7; D is ambiguous. The sequence was obtained from a man in his forties or fifties with multiple sclerosis. CDR3 sequence: CASSLMGNYEQYF. In DNA, the CDR3 is TGTGCCAGCAGCCTCATGGGAAACTACGAGCAGTACTTC.